Following are 21 T cell receptor beta chains from one sample sequenced in a study of blood T cell repertoires in COVID-19. Some clones are missing from TCRdb's copy, which holds only in-frame ones; the method was immunoSEQ multiplex PCR. Here the sample spans 300,000 to 400,000 clones, roughly nine tenths being singletons. The specimen was peripheral blood. The receptor set was obtained from a woman aged 25 to 39 with COVID-19, enrolled during active disease.

The J gene is TRBJ2-2, the V gene TRBV14; possibly TRBD2 for D (5 bases). Germline CDR1 and CDR2: SGHDN and FVKESK. CDR3 length equals 14 residues. V shed 0 bases and J shed 6 bases, with 8 bases lying between them. The CDR3 loop reads CASSQDGSAGELFF. The CDR3 DNA reads as TGTGCCAGCAGCCAAGATGGTAGCGCCGGGGAGCTGTTTTTT. Supplemented by reference TRBV14 and TRBJ2-2, the full variable domain reads EAGVTQFPSHSVIEKGQTVTLRCDPISGHDNLYWYRRVMGKEIKFLLHFVKESKQDESGMPNNRFLAERTGGTYSTLKVQPAELEDSGVYFCASSQDGSAGELFFGEGSRLTVL.

The V call is TRBV11-2, the J call TRBJ2-1; 11 nucleotides line up with TRBD2. Trimming removed 2 bases from V and 7 bases from J; junction bases left unmatched: 7. The CDR3 sequence is 16 residues long. The germline gives CDR1 SGHAT, CDR2 FQNNGV. The CDR3 region is CASSLSGTSGVNEQFF. DNA of the CDR3: TGTGCCAGCAGCTTAAGCGGGACTAGCGGTGTTAATGAGCAGTTCTTC.

The V gene is TRBV19, the J gene TRBJ2-5, with D possibly TRBD1 on 6 matching bases. V lost 7 bases and J lost 5, with 20 bases in between. The length of the CDR3 is 15 residues. Germline CDR1 reads LNHDA; CDR2 reads SQIVND (reference sequence). The CDR3 reads CASTRGGGLGETQYF. The DNA of the CDR3 is TGTGCCAGTACCAGGGGTGGGGGATTGGGCGAGACCCAGTACTTC.

The gene calls are TRBV27 and TRBJ2-6; 7 positions match TRBD2. Germline V gene data show CDR1 as MNHEY and CDR2 as SMNVEV (reference sequence). The V and J ends lost 6 bases and 0 bases, in that order; junction bases with no gene match: 5. This CDR3 region has 16 residues. DNA for the CDR3: TGTGCCAGCAGCTGGGGGGAGGGCTCTGGGGCCAACGTCCTGACTTTC. Translating it yields CASSWGEGSGANVLTF.

The rearrangement uses TRBV7-2 and TRBJ2-7; TRBD2 aligns across 12 bases. Trimming at V came to 5 bases and at J to 6 bases, leaving 8 bases not matched to a gene. Germline CDR1 and CDR2: SGHTA and FQGNSA. The CDR3 is 15 amino acids. The CDR3, as DNA: TGTGCCAGCAGCCGCCGGGCTAGCGGGGGGGCCGAGCAGTACTTC. This gives the protein CASSRRASGGAEQYF.

With regard to this clone: The sample has other DNA sequences that encode this CDR3 too. The chain carries TRBV19 and TRBJ2-7; 7 bases are shared with TRBD1. The CDR3 runs to 14 residues. V lost 6 bases and J lost 0; bases outside the gene matches: 5. From germline, CDR1 is LNHDA and CDR2 SQIVND (reference sequence). CDR3 DNA sequence: TGTGCCAGTAGCCGACAGGGAAGCTCCTACGAGCAGTACTTC. The encoded protein is CASSRQGSSYEQYF.

The CDR3 DNA sequence: TGTGCCAGCAGCCCCCCGAGACAGGGGCCCCAGGCGGGCTACACCTTC. Translating gives CASSPPRQGPQAGYTF. The gene calls are TRBV7-9 and TRBJ1-2; 8 bases fit TRBD1. Germline loops: CDR1 SEHNR, CDR2 FQNEAQ (reference sequence). The CDR3 runs 16 residues. J was trimmed by 8 bases and V by 5 bases; bases with no gene match: 16.

The chain employs TRBV3-1 (or the pseudogene TRBV3-2) and TRBJ2-5, with a tentative D call TRBD1 (5 bases). Trimming stripped 2 bases from V and 5 bases from J, with 12 bases between. Per the germline V gene, CDR1 is LGHDT and CDR2 is YNNKEL (reference sequence). The CDR3 runs to 14 residues. CDR3 protein: CASSQRGVGETQYF. The CDR3 DNA reads TGTGCCAGCAGCCAAAGGGGTGTAGGGGAGACCCAGTACTTC.

The chain recombines TRBV7-8 with TRBJ2-3; possibly TRBD1 for D (5 bases). The CDR3 is 13 amino acids. Trimming took off 5 bases at V and 3 bases at J, with 9 bases between the two ends. Germline V lookup: CDR1 SGHVS, CDR2 FQNEAQ. This chain's CDR3 is CASSGRETDTQYF. The CDR3 coding sequence is TGTGCCAGCAGCGGCAGGGAAACAGATACGCAGTATTTT.

This chain links TRBV19 with TRBJ2-2; 7 nucleotides align to TRBD1. Germline values: CDR1 LNHDA, CDR2 SQIVND (reference sequence). The length of the CDR3 is 15 residues. Trimming took 3 bases from V and 7 from J; bases not matched to a gene: 8. The CDR3 is CASSILTGSIGELFF. In DNA, the CDR3 is TGTGCCAGTAGTATTTTGACAGGGTCCATCGGGGAGCTGTTTTTT.

This clone was recorded a few times. J is TRBJ2-3 and V is TRBV4-1; 14 bases are shared with TRBD2. V dropped 1 base and J dropped 1; count of bases not matched to a gene: 10. The CDR3 loop spans 20 amino acids. Germline V gene data show CDR1 as MGHRA and CDR2 as YSYEKL. CDR3 sequence (DNA): TGCGCCAGCAGCCAAGGGTTGGGACTAGCGGGAGCACCACGCACAGATACGCAGTATTTT. Protein product: CASSQGLGLAGAPRTDTQYF.

V gene TRBV10-2 combines with J gene TRBJ2-3; TRBD2 matches 7 bases. This CDR3 region has 14 residues. V trimming: 6 bases; J trimming: 0 bases; junction bases outside the gene matches: 3. Germline CDR1 reads WSHSY; CDR2 reads SAAADI. CDR3 in amino acids: CASRRGTSTDTQYF. The CDR3 DNA follows: TGCGCCAGCAGGCGGGGGACTAGCACAGATACGCAGTATTTT.

This clone was detected a few times. The chain recombines TRBV19 with TRBJ1-2; 9 bases map to TRBD1. The CDR3 contains 14 residues. The V and J ends lost 4 bases and 4 bases, in that order; junction bases with no gene match: 4. CDR1 and CDR2 from the germline V gene are LNHDA and SQIVND (reference sequence). This CDR3 reads CASSRDREAYGYTF. The CDR3 coding sequence is TGTGCCAGTAGTAGGGACAGGGAGGCCTATGGCTACACCTTC.

A single count supports this clone. V usage is TRBV18 and J usage is TRBJ1-3, with 8 bases lining up with TRBD1. This CDR3 is 17 amino acids long. With 4 bases clipped from V and 0 bases from J, the junction kept 8 bases outside the gene matches. The germline V gene has CDR1 KGHSH and CDR2 LQKENI. CDR3 sequence reads: CASSRDRGPSSGNTIYF. CDR3 DNA sequence: TGTGCCAGCTCACGTGACAGGGGTCCGTCCTCTGGAAACACCATATATTTT. Looking up the rest from reference TRBV18 and TRBJ1-3 gives the full variable domain: NAGVMQNPRHLVRRRGQEARLRCSPMKGHSHVYWYRQLPEEGLKFMVYLQKENIIDESGMPKERFSAEFPKEGPSILRIQQVVRGDSAAYFCASSRDRGPSSGNTIYFGEGSWLTVV.

This clone was seen just once. The chain is built from TRBV5-1 and TRBJ2-3, with D perhaps TRBD2 (5 bases). The germline V gene encodes CDR1 SGHRS and CDR2 YFSETQ. The V and J ends lost 0 bases and 5 bases respectively, with 16 bases between them. The CDR3 runs 16 residues. Here the CDR3 reads CASSLVVGAAGDTQYF. The CDR3 DNA is TGCGCCAGCAGCTTGGTTGTGGGAGCGGCGGGAGATACGCAGTATTTT.

This clone was observed once. The V and J genes are TRBV3-1 (or the pseudogene TRBV3-2) and TRBJ2-1, with 14 bases identical to TRBD2. The CDR3 totals 16 residues. CDR1 is LGHDT, CDR2 YNNKEL, per germline (reference sequence). V dropped 3 bases and J dropped 8; count of bases not matched to a gene: 6. DNA for the CDR3: TGTGCCAGCAGCCACCGGGGACTAGCGGGAGAGGATGAGCAGTTCTTC. This codes for CASSHRGLAGEDEQFF.

The chain employs TRBV28 and TRBJ2-6; 7 bases map to TRBD1. The length of the CDR3 is 18 residues. Germline V CDR1 and CDR2: MDHEN, SYDVKM. Trimming cost V 8 bases and J 0 bases; bases outside gene matches: 13. CDR3: CASLSPGQSVSGANVLTF. CDR3 nucleotide sequence: TGTGCCAGCCTATCACCGGGACAGTCCGTCTCTGGGGCCAACGTCCTGACTTTC.

The chain recombines TRBV6-5 with TRBJ1-6; 9 bases fit TRBD1. Trimming removed 4 bases from V and 10 bases from J; junction bases left unmatched: 11. The CDR3 is made up of 16 amino acids. Per germline, CDR1 MNHEY and CDR2 SVGAGI. The CDR3 nucleotides read TGTGCCAGCAGTTTTACCGCGGGACAGGGCGGATCACCCCTCCACTTT. Residues: CASSFTAGQGGSPLHF.

This clone was found once. The chain carries TRBV27 and TRBJ1-2; the D gene is possibly TRBD1 (5 bases). Germline loops: CDR1 MNHEY, CDR2 SMNVEV (reference sequence). The CDR3 runs to 13 residues. V dropped 8 bases and J dropped 5 bases, with 15 bases sitting between them. The CDR3 here is CASWTSLGYGYTF. CDR3 DNA sequence: TGTGCCAGCTGGACAAGTCTCGGGTATGGCTACACCTTC.

The rearrangement links TRBV7-8 to TRBJ1-1; D possibly corresponds to TRBD1 (6 bases). Trimming removed 5 bases from V and 4 bases from J, with 11 bases in between. Germline loops: CDR1 SGHVS, CDR2 FQNEAQ. The CDR3 consists of 13 residues. The CDR3 DNA is TGTGCCAGCAGCAGAGACAGGTTCACTGAAGCTTTCTTT. As protein: CASSRDRFTEAFF.

The rearrangement joins TRBV19 to TRBJ1-4; D ambiguous. Germline V CDR1 and CDR2: LNHDA, SQIVND (reference sequence). The CDR3 contains 14 residues. Trimming removed 5 bases from V and 4 bases from J, with 11 bases in between. The DNA for the CDR3 is TGTGCCAGTAGTTCTCGGGAGGGTAATGAAAAACTGTTTTTT. It specifies CASSSREGNEKLFF.